These 9 T cell receptor beta chains came from one sample sequenced in a study of multiple sclerosis patients with progressive multifocal leukoencephalopathy. Sequencing was performed with immunoSEQ multiplex PCR; in TCRdb, only in-frame clones are kept and a portion is missing. There are roughly 30,000 clones in the sample; about 89% occur only once, and about 1.5% lies in the top ten. Time point here: before natalizumab initiation. Sample: PBMCs. The receptors stem from a human donor with multiple sclerosis.

This clone was counted only a few times. The chain recombines TRBV29-1 with TRBJ1-2, with D perhaps TRBD1 (5 bases). Trimming took 1 base from V and 8 from J, leaving 5 bases between them. The CDR3 length is 10 residues. Germline V gene data show CDR1 as SQVTM and CDR2 as ANQGSEA. CDR3 protein: CSVEGDGYTF. The CDR3 DNA follows: TGCAGCGTTGAAGGGGACGGCTACACCTTC. Drawing the rest from reference TRBV29-1 and TRBJ1-2, the complete variable domain is SAVISQKPSRDICQRGTSLTIQCQVDSQVTMMFWYRQQPGQSLTLIATANQGSEATYESGFVIDKFPISRPNLTFSTLTVSNMSPEDSSIYLCSVEGDGYTFGSGTRLTVV.

The chain links TRBV5-8 to TRBJ2-1; no clear D gene. The CDR3 extends over 12 amino acids. Germline CDR1 reads SGHTS; CDR2 reads YDEGEE. Trimming removed 4 bases from V and 10 bases from J, with 12 bases in between. The CDR3, as DNA: TGTGCCAGCAGCCCAACCAGGCGGGAGCAGTTCTTC. Translating it yields CASSPTRREQFF.

The chain has TRBV18 and TRBJ2-3, with TRBD2 matching 8 bases. The CDR3 runs to 14 residues. Germline V gene data show CDR1 as KGHSH and CDR2 as LQKENI. V lost 10 bases to trimming and J lost 4 bases; unmatched junction nucleotides: 10. Here the CDR3 reads CATNRGLVPDTQYF. The DNA for the CDR3 is TGTGCCACAAACCGGGGACTAGTCCCAGATACGCAGTATTTT.

This CDR3 is CASSLARASGSDYNEQFF. Written as DNA, the CDR3 is TGTGCCAGCTCACTAGCTAGAGCCAGCGGATCGGACTACAATGAGCAGTTCTTC. The chain joins TRBV18 to TRBJ2-1; D may be TRBD2 (5 bases). Germline loops: CDR1 KGHSH, CDR2 LQKENI. The V and J ends lost 4 bases and 3 bases respectively, with 22 bases between them. The CDR3 loop spans 18 amino acids. Based on the CDR3 plus reference TRBV18 and TRBJ2-1, the full variable domain is NAGVMQNPRHLVRRRGQEARLRCSPMKGHSHVYWYRQLPEEGLKFMVYLQKENIIDESGMPKERFSAEFPKEGPSILRIQQVVRGDSAAYFCASSLARASGSDYNEQFFGPGTRLTVL.

The CDR3 is CASGPPGSYEQYF. CDR3 bases: TGCGCCAGCGGTCCACCAGGGTCCTACGAGCAGTACTTC. This chain links TRBV4-1 with TRBJ2-7, with D tentatively TRBD1 (5 bases). The CDR3 covers 13 residues. Per the germline V gene, CDR1 is MGHRA and CDR2 is YSYEKL. Trimming cost V 8 bases and J 1 base, with 12 bases left between them.

J is TRBJ2-2 and V is TRBV5-5; D is undetermined. The CDR3 consists of 14 residues. CDR1 and CDR2 from the germline V gene are SGHKS and YYEKEE (reference sequence). The V end lost 0 bases, the J end lost 4 bases, and 7 bases lay between the germline ends. DNA of the CDR3: TGTGCCAGCAGCTTGGGAGCGACCACCGGGGAGCTGTTTTTT. Protein: CASSLGATTGELFF.

Only one count was recorded for this clone. The same CDR3 arises from other DNA sequences in this sample as well. The V and J genes are TRBV21-1 and TRBJ2-7; TRBD1, as called in the table, went unchecked against the DNA. TRBV21-1 is classified as a pseudogene. This CDR3 is 17 amino acids long. The CDR3 is CASTQGPLGQGRNEQYF. CDR3 sequence (DNA): TGTGCCAGCACCCAAGGACCGCTTGGTCAGGGGCGTAACGAGCAGTACTTC.

The chain employs TRBV4-1 and TRBJ1-6, with D uncertain. Germline CDR1 is MGHRA and CDR2 is YSYEKL. Between the trimmed V and J ends, which lost 0 bases and 6 bases, there was a span of 9 bases. The CDR3 contains 15 residues. The CDR3 loop is CASSQDRPLNSPLHF. For the CDR3, the DNA is TGCGCCAGCAGCCAAGATCGACCACTTAATTCACCCCTCCACTTT.

There are a few counts of this clone. CDR3 region: CASSLAGRSSYEQYF. DNA of the CDR3: TGTGCCAGCAGCTTGGCCGGACGGAGCTCCTACGAGCAGTACTTC. The chain carries TRBV5-4 and TRBJ2-7, with D hard to call. This CDR3 region has 15 residues. CDR1 SGHNT and CDR2 YYREEE come from the germline V gene (reference sequence). V was cut by 0 bases and J by 0 bases, with 10 bases left in between.